Reported below is one T cell receptor beta chain. This sample was included in a study of T cells after somatic rescue of genetic block. Profiled with immunoSEQ multiplex PCR; TCRdb holds only in-frame clones, not every one. The top ten hold roughly a fifth of the sample, which has 13,000 or so clones, roughly two thirds seen once. The V segment lost 4 bases and the J segment 9 bases; nucleotides outside the gene matches: 5. Germline CDR1 is LNHDA and CDR2 is SQIVND (reference sequence). The CDR3 has 13 residues. The receptor was derived from a boy younger than 18. The sample comprised peripheral blood mononuclear cells (PBMCs). The chain combines TRBV19 with TRBJ1-1; 10 bases are shared with TRBD1. CDR3 protein: CASSRGQGNKAFF. In nucleotides, the CDR3 is TGTGCCAGTAGTAGGGGACAGGGGAATAAAGCTTTCTTT.